One sample yielded the 21 T cell receptor beta chains listed below, sequenced in a study of tumor and adjacent non-tumor tissue in lung cancer. TCRbeta libraries were built with three rounds of nested PCR, modified from ARM-PCR. In TCRdb, the multiplex PCR reads were re-called with MiXCR into one record per CDR3 protein. The table includes roughly 90,000 distinct CDR3 sequences, more than 75% detected once. This sample's RNA came from whole unsorted tissue. This non-tumor lung sample came from over 3 cm beyond the tumor edge. The source material was distant non-tumor lung tissue. All receptors come from a woman in her forties or fifties with non-small cell lung cancer.

For this clonotype: Germline and junction disagree at one end, which may indicate a read error. The genes are TRBV4-2 and TRBJ2-7; 7 bases are a match to TRBD2. Germline V CDR1 and CDR2: LGHNA, YNFKEQ. The CDR3 consists of 15 residues. The CDR3 protein is CASSQGTIGEYEQYF. The CDR3 nucleotides are TGTGCCAGCAGCCAGGGGACTATCGGGGAATACGAGCAGTATTTC.

With regard to this clonotype: Just one base apart from a much larger clone, this may be a read error. The genes are TRBV7-9 and TRBJ2-1, with 10 bases that match TRBD2. The CDR3 consists of 15 residues. The germline CDR1 and CDR2 sequences are SEHNR and FQNEAQ (reference sequence). CDR3 protein: CASSKLAGVDNEQLF. The CDR3 nucleotides are TGTGCCAGCAGCAAGCTAGCGGGAGTAGACAATGAGCAGTTATTC.

This chain connects TRBV4-1 to TRBJ2-7, with TRBD1 identical over 9 bases. Germline trimming cut 6 bases from V and 7 bases from J; bases unmatched to any gene: 13. The CDR3 totals 15 residues. Per the germline V gene, CDR1 is MGHRA and CDR2 is YSYEKL. The CDR3 nucleotides read TGCGCCAGCAGGATGTCCGGGACAGGGATCTATGAGCAGTACTTC. Amino acid sequence: CASRMSGTGIYEQYF.

V usage is TRBV12-3 or TRBV12-4 and J usage is TRBJ1-2; 7 bases match TRBD1. The trim removed 5 bases at V and 6 bases at J, leaving 9 bases unmatched. The CDR3 consists of 14 residues. CDR3 protein: CASSPGGQPDGYTF. CDR3 nucleotides: TGTGCCAGCAGTCCCGGGGGACAGCCTGATGGCTACACCTTC.

This clonotype was picked up a small number of times. The V call is TRBV30, the J call TRBJ1-2, with TRBD1 as a possible D gene (6 bases). V lost 8 bases and J 4 bases, leaving 17 bases between the germline ends. Germline V lookup: CDR1 GTSNPN, CDR2 SVGIG (reference sequence). The CDR3 contains 13 residues. The CDR3 spells CAQSRQVLYGYTF. The CDR3 DNA sequence: TGTGCCCAATCGAGACAGGTCCTCTATGGCTACACCTTC. Full variable domain (rest looked up from reference TRBV30 and TRBJ1-2): SQTIHQWPATLVQPVGSPLSLECTVEGTSNPNLYWYRQAAGRGLQLLFYSVGIGQISSEVPQNLSASRPQDRQFILSSKKLLLSDSGFYLCAQSRQVLYGYTFGSGTRLTVV.

This clonotype is medium-sized in the sample. DNA of the CDR3: TGTGCCAGCAGCCCAACAGGGGGCAAGGGGGCTGTGGACGAGCAGTACTTC. Encoded protein: CASSPTGGKGAVDEQYF. This sequence joins TRBV5-4 and TRBJ2-7, with 9 bases lining up with TRBD1. This CDR3 comprises 17 residues. Germline V gene data show CDR1 as SGHNT and CDR2 as YYREEE (reference sequence). Germline trimming cut 4 bases from V and 5 bases from J; bases unmatched to any gene: 16.

For this clonotype: Compared with germline, one end of the junction differs, possibly owing to a read error. The J gene is TRBJ2-2, the V gene TRBV12-3 or TRBV12-4, with TRBD1 matching over 9 bases. The CDR3 covers 16 residues. CDR3 DNA: TGTGCCAGTAGGCCTCCACAGGGGGCGAAAACCGGGGAGCTGTTTTTT. It specifies CASRPPQGAKTGELFF.

With regard to this clonotype: Germline is not matched at one junction end, which may reflect a read error. The rearrangement uses TRBV20-1 and TRBJ2-5; D assignment may be TRBD1 or TRBD2 (5 bases each). Germline V gene data show CDR1 as DFQATT and CDR2 as SNEGSKA (reference sequence). The CDR3 length is 13 residues. This CDR3 reads CSARDNHGETHYF. CDR3 DNA sequence: TGCAGTGCTAGGGACAACCATGGGGAGACCCACTACTTC.

Regarding this clonotype: An end of the junction does not agree with germline; a read error may underlie this. The chain is built from TRBV6-1 and TRBJ1-1, with D possibly TRBD1 on 6 matching bases. Germline-derived CDR1 and CDR2 are MNHNS and SASEGT. The CDR3 has 15 amino acids. The CDR3 DNA reads as TGTGCCAGCAGTGAGATGAAGCAGGGGAACACTGAAGCTTTATTT. Amino acid sequence: CASSEMKQGNTEALF.

The chain carries TRBV14 and TRBJ2-7; 9 bases fit TRBD1. After removal of 6 bases from V and 3 bases from J, the junction contained 9 bases not matched to a gene. CDR1 SGHDN and CDR2 FVKESK come from the germline V gene. This CDR3 has 15 residues. The DNA of the CDR3 is TGTGCCAGCAGTTTCGGGACAGGGATAGTCTACGAGCAGTACTTC. Residues: CASSFGTGIVYEQYF.

In regard to this clonotype: Relative to the germline gene, one junction end is altered; a read error may explain this. CDR3 coding DNA: TGTGCCAGTAGTTACTCGATTCGGAATGACCAGTTCTTC. Translating it yields CASSYSIRNDQFF. V is TRBV6-2 or TRBV6-3 and J is TRBJ2-1, with D unresolved. CDR1 is MNHEY, CDR2 SVGEGT, per germline. This CDR3 contains 13 residues.

Concerning this clonotype itself: One end of the junction is discordant with germline, which a read error may explain. The V and J genes are TRBV5-4 and TRBJ1-5; weak D call: TRBD1 (5 bases). Germline loops: CDR1 SGHNT, CDR2 YYREEE (reference sequence). The CDR3 runs 16 residues. The CDR3, as DNA: TGTGCCAGCAACTTGGGAGGGGTCGGGAGCAATCAGGCCCAGCATTTT. This codes for CASNLGGVGSNQAQHF.

CDR3 residues: CASSPRGPGGNTEAFF. In nucleotides, the CDR3 is TGTGCCAGCAGTCCCAGGGGTCCAGGAGGCAACACTGAAGCTTTCTTT. The rearrangement joins TRBV12-3 or TRBV12-4 to TRBJ1-1, with a tentative D call TRBD1 (6 bases). The germline V and J ends were trimmed by 5 bases and 2 bases, with 18 bases remaining between them. The CDR3 is 16 amino acids.

Notes on this clonotype: Germline is not matched at one junction end, which may reflect a read error. The chain has TRBV29-1 and TRBJ2-2; a possible D gene is TRBD1 (6 bases). CDR3 length: 14 amino acids. The V gene's germline CDR1 is SQVTM and CDR2 ANQGSEA. The DNA for the CDR3 is TGCAGCGCTAAGGGGGTCGCTGGGATCGGGGAGCCGTTTTTT. Its protein product is CSAKGVAGIGEPFF.

CDR3 loop: CSVGNLDEQFF. The CDR3 DNA reads as TGCAGCGTTGGCAACCTAGATGAGCAGTTCTTC. This rearrangement joins TRBV29-1 to TRBJ2-1; no reliable D call. Per germline, CDR1 SQVTM and CDR2 ANQGSEA. CDR3 length: 11 residues. The ends were cut back, 4 bases at V and 8 bases at J, with 9 bases in the middle.

V gene TRBV29-1 combines with J gene TRBJ1-1; no clear D gene. The CDR3 runs 16 residues. CDR1 is SQVTM and CDR2 is ANQGSEA in the germline V gene. V was shortened by 2 bases and J by 10 bases, with 26 bases between the two germline ends. This CDR3 is CSVEWTPIALDAGAFF. DNA for the CDR3: TGCAGCGTTGAATGGACCCCGATCGCTTTAGACGCTGGAGCTTTCTTT. The full variable domain, its missing parts supplied by reference TRBV29-1 and TRBJ1-1, is SAVISQKPSRDICQRGTSLTIQCQVDSQVTMMFWYRQQPGQSLTLIATANQGSEATYESGFVIDKFPISRPNLTFSTLTVSNMSPEDSSIYLCSVEWTPIALDAGAFFGQGTRLTVV.

The V gene is TRBV5-5, the J gene TRBJ2-7; the D is unclear. The V gene lost 5 bases and the J gene lost 8 bases, with 26 bases spanning the gap. This CDR3 spans 16 amino acids. Per germline, CDR1 SGHKS and CDR2 YYEKEE (reference sequence). DNA of the CDR3: TGTGCCAGCAGGTTCTCCATTTTCTACAGAGCATACAAGCAGTACTTC. Protein product: CASRFSIFYRAYKQYF.

In this sample, this clonotype turned up a few times. The chain recombines TRBV9 with TRBJ2-7, with D unresolved. V was cut by 7 bases and J by 0 bases, with 11 bases left in between. From germline, CDR1 is SGDLS and CDR2 YYNGEE. The CDR3 is 13 residues long. The DNA for the CDR3 is TGTGCCAGCGGAGACGGTAGCTCCTACGAGCAGTACTTC. It is translated as CASGDGSSYEQYF.

Comment on this clonotype: A much larger clone sits a single nucleotide away, making a read error possible. The rearrangement uses TRBV25-1 and TRBJ2-1; TRBD1 might be the D (6 bases). Deletions cut 5 bases from V and 13 bases from J, with 21 bases between. This CDR3 is 14 amino acids long. CDR1 is MGHDK, CDR2 SYGVNS, per germline. CDR3 residues: CASSPSNSTGRQFF. The CDR3, as DNA: TGTGCCAGCAGTCCCTCAAATTCGACAGGAAGACAGTTCTTC.

V is TRBV24-1 and J is TRBJ2-1; D not resolved. This CDR3 is 13 amino acids long. Trimming pared 3 bases from V and 12 bases from J, leaving 14 bases between. CDR1 and CDR2 (germline): KGHDR, SFDVKD. The CDR3 loop is CATSDRTALVQFF. CDR3 nucleotide sequence: TGTGCCACCAGTGATCGAACAGCGCTTGTGCAGTTCTTC.

As for this clonotype: Just one base apart from a much larger clone, this may be a read error. The gene calls are TRBV5-1 and TRBJ2-5; D unclear. Per germline, CDR1 SGHRS and CDR2 YFSETQ. The CDR3 loop spans 12 amino acids. The V end was cut by 1 base, the J end by 5 bases, with 6 bases between. The CDR3 is CASSLIGETQYF. In DNA form, the CDR3 reads TGCGCCAGCAGCTTGATTGGGGAGACCCAGTACTTC.